Each of the 10 T cell receptor beta chains below was sequenced from the same sample in a study of shared clonotypes between healthy human individuals. Naive CD8 cells comprised CD45RO-negative, CCR7-positively selected cells, excluding terminally differentiated effector memory CD45RA+ cells. TCRdb keeps only in-frame clones here, not all; method: immunoSEQ multiplex PCR. This table has under 2,000,000 clones, less than 95% appearing once. Sequencing was carried out using naive CD8+ T cells sorted from blood. The receptors stem from a man between 18 and 35 years old in good health.

The J gene is TRBJ2-5, the V gene TRBV25-1; D might be TRBD1 or TRBD2, each matching 5 bases. The CDR3 spans 15 residues. Germline CDR1 and CDR2: MGHDK and SYGVNS. V was clipped by 1 base and J by 2 bases, with 11 bases between them. The CDR3 DNA reads TGTGCCAGCAGTGAATTGGGGGACCAACAAGAGACCCAGTACTTC. Protein product: CASSELGDQQETQYF.

About this clone itself: Other DNA sequences in the same sample also yield this CDR3. This chain uses TRBV5-4 with TRBJ1-2; TRBD1 matches at 8 bases. Losses at the gene ends were 0 bases for V and 4 bases for J; bases not matched to a gene: 2. The CDR3 sequence is 14 residues long. Looked up from germline, CDR1 is SGHNT and CDR2 is YYREEE (reference sequence). This CDR3 reads CASSLDRGVYGYTF. CDR3 nucleotides: TGTGCCAGCAGCTTGGACAGGGGGGTCTATGGCTACACCTTC.

The V and J genes are TRBV5-6 and TRBJ1-2; D call uncertain. The germline CDR1 and CDR2 sequences are SGHDT and YYEEEE. Deletions cut 0 bases from V and 5 bases from J, with 8 bases between. This CDR3 has 13 residues. In DNA, the CDR3 is TGTGCCAGCAGCTTGGACGGAGGATATGGCTACACCTTC. Its protein is CASSLDGGYGYTF. Variable domain in full (rest from reference TRBV5-6 and TRBJ1-2): DAGVTQSPTHLIKTRGQQVTLRCSPKSGHDTVSWYQQALGQGPQFIFQYYEEEERQRGNFPDRFSGHQFPNYSSELNVNALLLGDSALYLCASSLDGGYGYTFGSGTRLTVV.

The V call is TRBV19, the J call TRBJ2-7; the match to TRBD2 covers 8 bases. CDR1 is LNHDA, CDR2 SQIVND, per germline (reference sequence). The CDR3 consists of 14 residues. With 9 bases clipped from V and 0 bases from J, the junction kept 7 bases outside the gene matches. CDR3 region: CASRTSPYSYEQYF. DNA of the CDR3: TGTGCCAGCAGGACTAGCCCGTACTCCTACGAGCAGTACTTC.

The CDR3 loop is CASSVLAGYTDTQYF. DNA of the CDR3: TGTGCCAGCAGTGTTCTCGCGGGGTACACAGATACGCAGTATTTT. This chain connects TRBV2 to TRBJ2-3, with TRBD2 as a possible D gene (6 bases). Trimming stripped 4 bases from V and 2 bases from J, with 13 bases between. Germline CDR1 reads SNHLY; CDR2 reads FYNNEI. The CDR3 consists of 15 residues.

Remarks on this clone: This specimen includes other DNA sequences encoding the same CDR3. J is TRBJ2-2 and V is TRBV2; D remains unclear. This CDR3 is 13 amino acids long. Germline V gives CDR1 SNHLY, CDR2 FYNNEI. The V end lost 3 bases, the J end lost 1 base, and 3 bases lay between the germline ends. In DNA form, the CDR3 reads TGTGCCAGCAGTGAGGTGAACACCGGGGAGCTGTTTTTT. It specifies CASSEVNTGELFF.

CDR3 nucleotide sequence: TGTGCCAGCAGTCGGTCAGGTAATGAGGATGGCTACACCTTC. This sequence encodes CASSRSGNEDGYTF. V is TRBV2 and J is TRBJ1-2; D not resolved. The CDR3 runs 14 residues. V was shortened by 5 bases and J by 6 bases, with 16 bases between the two germline ends. Germline lookup yields CDR1 SNHLY and CDR2 FYNNEI.

This chain uses TRBV7-9 with TRBJ2-7; perhaps TRBD2 as D (5 bases). V was shortened by 3 bases and J by 5 bases, with 14 bases between the two germline ends. The germline V gene has CDR1 SEHNR and CDR2 FQNEAQ (reference sequence). This CDR3 spans 14 amino acids. CDR3 amino acids: CASSFSARADEQYF. CDR3 coding DNA: TGTGCCAGCAGCTTTAGCGCTCGAGCCGACGAGCAGTACTTC. Full variable domain (outside the CDR3, taken from reference TRBV7-9 and TRBJ2-7): DTGVSQNPRHKITKRGQNVTFRCDPISEHNRLYWYRQTLGQGPEFLTYFQNEAQLEKSRLLSDRFSAERPKGSFSTLEIQRTEQGDSAMYLCASSFSARADEQYFGPGTRLTVT.

The J gene is TRBJ1-2, the V gene TRBV5-6; the D gene is possibly TRBD1 (5 bases). This CDR3 contains 16 residues. V was pared by 4 bases and J by 4 bases, with 20 bases between. From germline, CDR1 is SGHDT and CDR2 YYEEEE. CDR3 coding DNA: TGTGCCAGCAGCGCGTCCTTGGGGGGGAGGTCCTATGGCTACACCTTC. This gives the protein CASSASLGGRSYGYTF.

The chain carries TRBV18 and TRBJ2-7; a possible D gene is TRBD1 (7 bases). Per germline, CDR1 KGHSH and CDR2 LQKENI. V dropped 2 bases and J dropped 1 base, with 15 bases sitting between them. The CDR3 is 16 residues long. CDR3 sequence (DNA): TGTGCCAGCTCACCAATGGAGGGGGCGGATTCCTACGAGCAGTACTTC. This sequence encodes CASSPMEGADSYEQYF. Using reference TRBV18 and TRBJ2-7 for the parts outside the CDR3, the full variable domain is NAGVMQNPRHLVRRRGQEARLRCSPMKGHSHVYWYRQLPEEGLKFMVYLQKENIIDESGMPKERFSAEFPKEGPSILRIQQVVRGDSAAYFCASSPMEGADSYEQYFGPGTRLTVT.